This T cell receptor beta chain was documented in a study of vaccination and CD4 T cells after COVID-19. The sample holds a few counts of this clonotype. What it binds is not known. The CDR3 has 18 residues. V lost 5 bases, J lost 8 bases, and 28 bases lay in between. Germline values: CDR1 MNHEY, CDR2 SMNVEV (reference sequence). The treatment was: approximately nine-day PBMC culture with coronavirus spike peptide pools or control peptides (ViraFEST assay). Researchers reported culturing approximately 2 million PBMCs per well with approximately 10 IU/ml IL-2 and approximately 10 ug/ml peptide pools. Days 3 and 7 saw half the medium replaced with fresh IL-2 medium. The study sequenced cultured CD4+ T cell DNA using the Oncomine TCR Beta short-read assay. TCRdb reprocessed the PCR reads via MiXCR and lists one record per CDR3 protein. The data hold about 5,000 distinct CDR3 sequences, with about 42% observed a single time.

Material: CD4+ T cells from blood, cultured in vitro. This TCR came from a human donor who had recovered from COVID-19. This chain uses TRBV27 with TRBJ1-5, with D possibly being TRBD1 (5 bases). DNA of the CDR3: TGTGCCAGCAGTCCAGGGTCTCCGCTTTCCCTCGCGATCAAGCCCCAGCATTTT. Translating it yields CASSPGSPLSLAIKPQHF.